Sequencing of this T cell receptor beta chain was carried out in a study of shared T cell receptors in the human thymus. Trimming left V 5 bases short and J 7 bases short, with 18 bases between. The CDR3 has 15 amino acids. Germline CDR1 MDHEN, CDR2 SYDVKM. Only in-frame clones appear in the TCRdb table, and some are missing; sequencing was by immunoSEQ multiplex PCR. Of over 650,000 clones listed, roughly 86% are singletons. The same sample was also used in a study of human thymus T cells.

The sample consisted of thymocytes. The origin of this receptor is a boy in the first two years of life with a congenital heart defect. The rearrangement joins TRBV28 to TRBJ2-1; D might be TRBD2 (6 bases). CDR3 DNA: TGTGCCAGCAGTCAGACCGAGCGGGCACCAAATGAGCAGTTCTTC. Translated: CASSQTERAPNEQFF.